The sequence of this TCR beta chain was determined in a study of CD8 T cells in ankylosing spondylitis. Findings of the study overall: Clones tied to disease were said to be significantly enriched in matched ankylosing spondylitis synovial fluid. Within peripheral blood, clones linked to disease were CD8+ and relatively rare. About 8 highly homologous variants made up a TCR beta motif that seemed to typify ankylosing spondylitis blood.

As concerns this clonotype: What it binds is unknown.

Each TCR beta library was made by quantitative 5'-RACE that incorporated molecular barcodes. One entry per CDR3 protein results from TCRdb running MiXCR on the 5' RACE reads. The data show approximately 140,000 distinct CDR3 sequences, around 45% seen once. There are 15 residues in the CDR3. Germline V gives CDR1 MRHNA, CDR2 SNTAGT. V lost 0 bases and J 4 bases, leaving 11 bases between the germline ends. This clonotype was sampled from a male donor with ankylosing spondylitis. Material for sequencing was synovial fluid, either unsorted or a sorted T cell fraction (not recorded which). V usage is TRBV6-4 and J usage is TRBJ2-3, with D unresolved. The CDR3 sequence is CASSDSGGQSDTQYF. Written as DNA, the CDR3 is TGTGCCAGCAGTGACTCGGGTGGGCAGTCAGATACGCAGTATTTT.